The 12 T cell receptor beta chains below all came from one sample that was sequenced in a study of T-cell memory formation after mild COVID-19. TCRdb ran MiXCR on the 5' RACE reads and lists one entry per CDR3 protein. Counted here are a few hundred thousand distinct CDR3 sequences, roughly 18% occurring once; the ten biggest clones make up 20% to 25%. The sample taken for sequencing was PBMCs or a T cell subset sorted from them (not recorded which). All receptors derive from a man younger than 30 who had mild COVID-19 (a few samples of this study predate the infection). Cell type and time point are not known.

V and J are TRBV6-6 and TRBJ1-1; D is undetermined. Germline V gene lookup returns CDR1 MNHNY and CDR2 SVGAGI (reference sequence). Between the trimmed V and J ends, which lost 0 bases and 1 base, there was a span of 6 bases. CDR3 length equals 14 residues. CDR3 protein: CASSYSAENTEAFF. The CDR3 DNA reads TGTGCCAGCAGTTACTCAGCCGAGAACACTGAAGCTTTCTTT.

This clonotype was found a few times. The genes are TRBV5-5 and TRBJ2-5; weak D call: TRBD2 (6 bases). The germline gives CDR1 SGHKS, CDR2 YYEKEE (reference sequence). V was trimmed by 5 bases and J by 2 bases, leaving 10 bases between them. CDR3 length: 13 amino acids. The CDR3 loop reads CASRSRGQETQYF. The CDR3 DNA follows: TGTGCCAGCAGGAGCCGGGGGCAAGAGACCCAGTACTTC.

This clonotype was found a few times. The chain combines TRBV4-3 with TRBJ1-4, with a tentative D call TRBD1 (5 bases). Germline-derived CDR1 and CDR2 are LGHNA and YSLEER. V was trimmed by 0 bases and J by 7 bases, leaving 12 bases between them. The CDR3 is 15 residues long. Here the CDR3 DNA reads TGCGCCAGCAGCCAAGATCCGGGACTGATTGAAAAACTGTTTTTT. Protein: CASSQDPGLIEKLFF.

The rearrangement links TRBV7-2 to TRBJ1-2, with D maybe TRBD1 (5 bases). The germline V gene encodes CDR1 SGHTA and CDR2 FQGNSA. Trimming cost V 5 bases and J 4 bases, with 17 bases left between them. CDR3 length equals 15 residues. The CDR3 DNA sequence: TGTGCCAGCAGCCTTGGGGACGGTCGTTCCTATGGCTACACCTTC. Its translation is CASSLGDGRSYGYTF.

This sequence joins TRBV5-1 and TRBJ2-5; tentatively, D is TRBD2 (6 bases). V lost 3 bases and J lost 9, with 18 bases in between. The CDR3 spans 14 residues. Germline V CDR1 and CDR2: SGHRS, YFSETQ. The CDR3 loop is CASSSGLSAAAQYF. DNA of the CDR3: TGCGCCAGCAGCTCGGGACTTTCGGCGGCGGCCCAGTACTTC.

This clonotype was seen a handful of times. The chain couples TRBV9 to TRBJ2-1, with 13 nucleotides matching TRBD2. The CDR3 runs to 13 residues. J lost 13 bases, V lost 4 bases, and 5 bases had no gene match. Germline-derived CDR1 and CDR2 are SGDLS and YYNGEE. The CDR3 coding sequence is TGTGCCAGCAGCTCCCCGGGACTAGCGGGACAGTTCTTC. As protein: CASSSPGLAGQFF.

There are a few counts of this clonotype. The CDR3, as DNA: TGCGCCAGCAGCCAAGATGCGGGGGCTCGGTATGGCTACACCTTC. Its protein is CASSQDAGARYGYTF. V is TRBV4-3 and J is TRBJ1-2; tentatively, D is TRBD1 (6 bases). CDR1 and CDR2 (germline): LGHNA, YSLEER. V was pared by 0 bases and J by 5 bases, with 13 bases between. The CDR3 length is 15 residues.

This clonotype has more than one count but fewer than ten. The chain joins TRBV19 to TRBJ2-3, with D uncertain. This CDR3 is built from 14 residues. Germline loops: CDR1 LNHDA, CDR2 SQIVND (reference sequence). V lost 1 base and J 2 bases, leaving 7 bases between the germline ends. The CDR3: CASSIGLITDTQYF. CDR3 sequence (DNA): TGTGCCAGTAGTATAGGGCTAATCACAGATACGCAGTATTTT.

The chain couples TRBV11-2 to TRBJ1-3; D is ambiguous. The CDR3 contains 14 residues. Per germline, CDR1 SGHAT and CDR2 FQNNGV. Trimming pared 3 bases from V and 0 bases from J, leaving 6 bases between. The CDR3 loop is CASSFRSSGNTIYF. The CDR3 bases are TGTGCCAGCAGCTTCCGGAGCTCTGGAAACACCATATATTTT.

The V call is TRBV12-3 or TRBV12-4, the J call TRBJ2-3, with D perhaps TRBD1 or TRBD2 (5 bases each). V lost 3 bases and J lost 4, with 8 bases in between. This CDR3 is built from 13 residues. The CDR3 DNA follows: TGTGCCAGCAGTTTTTTGGGGGCAGATACGCAGTATTTT. It specifies CASSFLGADTQYF.

V gene TRBV10-3 combines with J gene TRBJ1-5; no clear D gene. Germline V gene data show CDR1 as ENHRY and CDR2 as SYGVKD. The CDR3 spans 19 residues. V was shortened by 6 bases and J by 5 bases, with 29 bases between the two germline ends. DNA for the CDR3: TGTGCCATCAGGGCCCCGACACCGGTCCCCGACACGCTCGATCAGCCCCAGCATTTT. This translates into CAIRAPTPVPDTLDQPQHF.

This clonotype was seen ten or more times. CDR3 sequence (DNA): TGTGCCAGCAGCTTCGCAGGGCGGTCCTACGAGCAGTACGTC. Translation gives CASSFAGRSYEQYV. The V gene is TRBV7-8, the J gene TRBJ2-7; a weak D match, TRBD1 (5 bases). Trimming cost V 3 bases and J 1 base, with 10 bases left between them. The germline V gene encodes CDR1 SGHVS and CDR2 FQNEAQ. The CDR3 contains 14 residues.